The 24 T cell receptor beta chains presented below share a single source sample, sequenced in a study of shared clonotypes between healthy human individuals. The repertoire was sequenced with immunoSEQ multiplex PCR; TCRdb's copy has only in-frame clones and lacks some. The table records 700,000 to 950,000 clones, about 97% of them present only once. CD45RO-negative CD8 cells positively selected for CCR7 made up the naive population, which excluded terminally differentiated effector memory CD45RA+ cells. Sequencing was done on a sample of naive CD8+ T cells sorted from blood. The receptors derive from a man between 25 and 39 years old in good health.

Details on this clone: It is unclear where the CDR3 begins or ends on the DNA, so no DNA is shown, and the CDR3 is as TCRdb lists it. The CDR3 here is CASSFATGTSGRDLYEQYF. The rearrangement joins TRBV12-1 to TRBJ2-7; the listed D gene, TRBD2, was not tested against the DNA. TRBV12-1 is a documented pseudogene. The CDR3 is 19 residues long, ends included.

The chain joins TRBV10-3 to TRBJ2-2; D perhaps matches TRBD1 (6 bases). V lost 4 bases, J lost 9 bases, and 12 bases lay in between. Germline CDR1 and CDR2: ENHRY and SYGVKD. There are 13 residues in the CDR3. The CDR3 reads CAISVSGARELFF. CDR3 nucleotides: TGTGCCATCAGTGTTTCAGGGGCCAGGGAGCTGTTTTTT.

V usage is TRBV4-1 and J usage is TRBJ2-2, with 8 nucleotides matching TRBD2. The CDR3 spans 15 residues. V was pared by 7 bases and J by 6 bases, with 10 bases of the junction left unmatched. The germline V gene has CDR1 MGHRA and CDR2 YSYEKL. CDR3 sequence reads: CASTSGSNSAGELFF. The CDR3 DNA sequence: TGCGCCAGCACTAGCGGGTCGAACAGCGCCGGGGAGCTGTTTTTT.

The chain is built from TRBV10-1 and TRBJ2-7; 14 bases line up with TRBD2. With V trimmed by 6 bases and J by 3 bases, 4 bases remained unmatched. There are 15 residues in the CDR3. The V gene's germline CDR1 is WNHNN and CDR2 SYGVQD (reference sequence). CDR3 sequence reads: CASSLGLAGDYEQYF. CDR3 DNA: TGCGCCAGCAGCTTGGGACTAGCGGGAGACTACGAGCAGTACTTC.

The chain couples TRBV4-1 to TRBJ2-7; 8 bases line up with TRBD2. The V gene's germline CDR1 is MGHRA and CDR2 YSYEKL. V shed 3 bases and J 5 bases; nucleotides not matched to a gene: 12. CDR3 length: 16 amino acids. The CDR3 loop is CASSQRERAGEDEQYF. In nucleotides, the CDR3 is TGCGCCAGCAGCCAGAGGGAGAGAGCGGGAGAGGACGAGCAGTACTTC.

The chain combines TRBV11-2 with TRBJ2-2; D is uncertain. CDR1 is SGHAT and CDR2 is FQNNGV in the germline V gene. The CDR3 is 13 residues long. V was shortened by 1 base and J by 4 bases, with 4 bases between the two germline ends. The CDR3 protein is CASSLGATGELFF. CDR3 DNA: TGTGCCAGCAGCTTAGGAGCCACCGGGGAGCTGTTTTTT. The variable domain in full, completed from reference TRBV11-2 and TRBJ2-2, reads EAGVAQSPRYKIIEKRQSVAFWCNPISGHATLYWYQQILGQGPKLLIQFQNNGVVDDSQLPKDRFSAERLKGVDSTLKIQPAKLEDSAVYLCASSLGATGELFFGEGSRLTVL.

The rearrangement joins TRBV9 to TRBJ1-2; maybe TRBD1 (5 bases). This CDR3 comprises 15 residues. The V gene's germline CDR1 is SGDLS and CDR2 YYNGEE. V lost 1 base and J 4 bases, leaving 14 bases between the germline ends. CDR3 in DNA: TGTGCCAGCAGCGTATCATTTGGGACCATCTATGGCTACACCTTC. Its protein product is CASSVSFGTIYGYTF.

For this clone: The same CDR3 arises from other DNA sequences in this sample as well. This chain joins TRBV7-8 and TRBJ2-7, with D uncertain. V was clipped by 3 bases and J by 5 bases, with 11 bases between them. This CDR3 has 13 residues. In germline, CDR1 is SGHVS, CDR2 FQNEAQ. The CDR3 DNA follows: TGTGCCAGCAGCTTCGGTCGTGGAGACGAGCAGTACTTC. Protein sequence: CASSFGRGDEQYF.

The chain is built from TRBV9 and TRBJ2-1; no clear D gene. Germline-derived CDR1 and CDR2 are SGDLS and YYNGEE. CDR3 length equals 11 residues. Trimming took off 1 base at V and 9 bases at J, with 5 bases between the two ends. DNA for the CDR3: TGTGCCAGCAGCGTAACTGGTGAGCAGTTCTTC. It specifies CASSVTGEQFF.

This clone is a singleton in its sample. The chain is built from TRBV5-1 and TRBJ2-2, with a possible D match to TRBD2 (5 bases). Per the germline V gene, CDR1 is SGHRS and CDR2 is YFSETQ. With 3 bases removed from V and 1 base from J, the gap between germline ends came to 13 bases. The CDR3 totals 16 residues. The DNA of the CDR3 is TGCGCCAGCAGCTCGATAGGTAGCGAGAACACCGGGGAGCTGTTTTTT. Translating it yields CASSSIGSENTGELFF.

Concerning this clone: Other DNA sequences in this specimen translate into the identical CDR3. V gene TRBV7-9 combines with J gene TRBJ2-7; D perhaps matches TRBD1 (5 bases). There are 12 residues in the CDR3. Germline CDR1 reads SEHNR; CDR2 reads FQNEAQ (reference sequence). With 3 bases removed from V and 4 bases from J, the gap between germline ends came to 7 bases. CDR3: CASSFPGYEQYF. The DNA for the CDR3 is TGTGCCAGCAGCTTCCCAGGGTACGAGCAGTACTTC.

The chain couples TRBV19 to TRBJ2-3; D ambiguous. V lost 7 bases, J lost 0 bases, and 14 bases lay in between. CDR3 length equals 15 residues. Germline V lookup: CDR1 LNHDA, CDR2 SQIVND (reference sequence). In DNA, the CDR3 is TGTGCCAGTACCGTGGGCGGCTTTAGCACAGATACGCAGTATTTT. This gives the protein CASTVGGFSTDTQYF.

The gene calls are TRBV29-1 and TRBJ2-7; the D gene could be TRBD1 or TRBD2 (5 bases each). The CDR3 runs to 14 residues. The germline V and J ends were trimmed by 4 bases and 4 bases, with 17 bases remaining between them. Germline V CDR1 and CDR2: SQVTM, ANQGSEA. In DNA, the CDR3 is TGCAGCGTTGTTCCGGTGGGGGATTTGTACGAGCAGTACTTC. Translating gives CSVVPVGDLYEQYF.

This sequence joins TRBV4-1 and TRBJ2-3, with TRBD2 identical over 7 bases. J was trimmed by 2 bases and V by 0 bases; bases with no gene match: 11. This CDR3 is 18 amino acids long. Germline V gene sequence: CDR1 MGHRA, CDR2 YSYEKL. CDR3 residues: CASSQDRTTGTITDTQYF. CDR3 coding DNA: TGCGCCAGCAGCCAAGATCGTACAACCGGGACTATCACAGATACGCAGTATTTT.

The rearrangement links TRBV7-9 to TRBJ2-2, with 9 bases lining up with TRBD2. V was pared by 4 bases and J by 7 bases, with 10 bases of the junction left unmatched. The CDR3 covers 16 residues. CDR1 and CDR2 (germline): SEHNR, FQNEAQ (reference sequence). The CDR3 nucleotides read TGTGCCAGCAGCTCGGTAGCGGGAGTATTCGGCGGGGAGCTGTTTTTT. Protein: CASSSVAGVFGGELFF. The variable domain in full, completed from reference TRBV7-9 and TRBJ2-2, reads DTGVSQNPRHKITKRGQNVTFRCDPISEHNRLYWYRQTLGQGPEFLTYFQNEAQLEKSRLLSDRFSAERPKGSFSTLEIQRTEQGDSAMYLCASSSVAGVFGGELFFGEGSRLTVL.

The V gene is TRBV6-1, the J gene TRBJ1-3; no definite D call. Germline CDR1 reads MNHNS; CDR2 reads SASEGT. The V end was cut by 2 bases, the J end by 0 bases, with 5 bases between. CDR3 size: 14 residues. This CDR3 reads CASSERRSGNTIYF. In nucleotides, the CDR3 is TGTGCCAGCAGTGAAAGACGCTCTGGAAACACCATATATTTT.

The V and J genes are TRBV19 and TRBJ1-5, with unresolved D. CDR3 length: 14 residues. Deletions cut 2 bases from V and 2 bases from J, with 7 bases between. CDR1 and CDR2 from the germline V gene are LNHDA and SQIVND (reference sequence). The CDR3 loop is CASSIIGGNQPQHF. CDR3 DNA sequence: TGTGCCAGTAGTATAATCGGTGGCAATCAGCCCCAGCATTTT.

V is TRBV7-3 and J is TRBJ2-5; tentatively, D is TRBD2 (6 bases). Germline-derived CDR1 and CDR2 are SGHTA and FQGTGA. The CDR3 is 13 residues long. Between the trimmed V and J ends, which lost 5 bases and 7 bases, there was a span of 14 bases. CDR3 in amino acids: CASSQEGYGTQYF. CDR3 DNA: TGTGCCAGCAGCCAGGAGGGATATGGGACCCAGTACTTC.

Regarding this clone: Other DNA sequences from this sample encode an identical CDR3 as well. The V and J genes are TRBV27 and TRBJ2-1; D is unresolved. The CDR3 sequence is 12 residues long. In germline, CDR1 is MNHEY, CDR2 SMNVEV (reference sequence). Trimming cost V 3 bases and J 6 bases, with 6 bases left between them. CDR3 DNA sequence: TGTGCCAGCAGTTTCCCGGGCAATGAGCAGTTCTTC. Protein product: CASSFPGNEQFF.

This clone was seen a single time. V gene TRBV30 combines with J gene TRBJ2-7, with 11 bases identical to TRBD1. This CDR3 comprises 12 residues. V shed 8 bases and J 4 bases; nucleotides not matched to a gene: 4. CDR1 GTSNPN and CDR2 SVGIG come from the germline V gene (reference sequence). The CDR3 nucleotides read TGTGCCCTGTGGGACAGGGGGTACGAGCAGTACTTC. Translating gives CALWDRGYEQYF.

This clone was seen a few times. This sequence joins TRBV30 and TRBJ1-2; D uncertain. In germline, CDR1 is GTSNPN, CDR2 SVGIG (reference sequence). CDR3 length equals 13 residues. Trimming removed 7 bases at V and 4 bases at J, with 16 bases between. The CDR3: CASMVGGLYGYTF. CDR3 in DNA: TGTGCCTCTATGGTGGGAGGGCTCTATGGCTACACCTTC. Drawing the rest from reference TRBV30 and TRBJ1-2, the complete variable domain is SQTIHQWPATLVQPVGSPLSLECTVEGTSNPNLYWYRQAAGRGLQLLFYSVGIGQISSEVPQNLSASRPQDRQFILSSKKLLLSDSGFYLCASMVGGLYGYTFGSGTRLTVV.

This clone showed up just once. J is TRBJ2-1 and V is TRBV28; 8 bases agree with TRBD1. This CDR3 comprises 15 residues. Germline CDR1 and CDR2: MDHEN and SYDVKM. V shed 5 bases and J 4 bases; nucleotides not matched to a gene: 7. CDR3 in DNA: TGTGCCAGCAGTCCAGGGACAGGTCCTTACAATGAGCAGTTCTTC. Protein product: CASSPGTGPYNEQFF.

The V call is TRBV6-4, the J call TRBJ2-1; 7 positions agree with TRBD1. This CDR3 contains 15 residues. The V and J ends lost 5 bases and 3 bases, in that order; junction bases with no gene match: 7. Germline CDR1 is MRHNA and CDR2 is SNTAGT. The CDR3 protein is CASSPGTDSYNEQFF. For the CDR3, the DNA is TGTGCCAGCAGTCCCGGGACAGACAGCTACAATGAGCAGTTCTTC.

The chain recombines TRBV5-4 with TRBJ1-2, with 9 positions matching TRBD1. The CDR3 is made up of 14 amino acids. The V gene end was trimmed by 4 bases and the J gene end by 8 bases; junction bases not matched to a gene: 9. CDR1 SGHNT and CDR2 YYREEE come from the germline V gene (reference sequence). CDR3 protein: CASSPRDRARGYTF. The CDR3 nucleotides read TGTGCCAGCAGCCCCCGGGACAGGGCTAGAGGCTACACCTTC.